This is a list of T cell receptor beta chains from one sample in a study of blood T cell repertoires in COVID-19. The data were produced by immunoSEQ multiplex PCR, yet TCRdb's version contains in-frame clones alone and is incomplete. This sample carries 150,000 to 200,000 clones, approximately 82% of them seen once, and the ten largest clones take under 6.5%. The sequencing sample was made of PBMCs or T cells enriched from blood (not recorded which). These receptors came from a woman aged 55 to 70 with acute COVID-19. Each CDR3 is given with its conserved first and last residue. D genes are given only for firm matches. The size field is filled for only some rows; it gives once, few, many or a size class.

clone_size d_call j_call v_call cdr3_aa cdr3_nt
NA TRBD1 TRBJ2-3 TRBV18 CASSPPGFPGTGDTQYF TGTGCCAGCTCACCACCAGGTTTTCCGGGGACAGGTGATACGCAGTATTTT
NA TRBD2 TRBJ2-5 TRBV10-1 CASSSGDPWNGQETQYF TGCGCCAGCTCAAGCGGGGACCCTTGGAATGGCCAAGAGACCCAGTACTTC
NA NA TRBJ2-2 TRBV6-5 CASSYLAGELFF TGTGCCAGCAGTTACTTAGCGGGGGAGCTGTTTTTT
NA TRBD1 TRBJ2-5 TRBV4-3 CASSQTRGRGETQYF TGCGCCAGCAGCCAGACCAGGGGGCGCGGGGAGACCCAGTACTTC
once NA TRBJ1-3 TRBV11-2 CASSLPAGQGNTIYF TGTGCCAGCAGCTTACCGGCGGGCCAAGGAAACACCATATATTTT
NA TRBD1 TRBJ1-4 TRBV2 CASSSSGGSNEKLFF TGTGCCAGCAGTAGTTCAGGGGGGTCTAACGAAAAACTGTTTTTT
NA TRBD1 TRBJ2-3 TRBV11-3 CASSPWTGDSTDTQYF TGTGCCAGCAGCCCTTGGACAGGGGACAGCACAGATACGCAGTATTTT
once TRBD1 TRBJ2-3 TRBV6-5 CASMTGAGGLDTQYF TGTGCCAGCATGACGGGGGCAGGGGGCTTAGATACGCAGTATTTT
NA NA TRBJ1-1 TRBV3-1/TRBV3-2 CASSPPRGGKAFF TGTGCCAGCAGCCCCCCCCGCGGAGGGAAGGCTTTCTTT
NA TRBD2 TRBJ2-1 TRBV19 CASSIIRRTSERERYNEQFF TGTGCCAGTAGTATAATTCGTAGGACTAGCGAGAGAGAGAGATACAATGAGCAGTTCTTC
once NA TRBJ2-1 TRBV28 CASSPPVDNEQFF TGTGCCAGCAGCCCCCCGGTGGACAATGAGCAGTTCTTC
NA TRBD1 TRBJ2-4 TRBV28 CASSFPTGAKNIQYF TGTGCCAGCAGTTTCCCGACAGGGGCCAAAAACATTCAGTACTTC
NA NA TRBJ2-3 TRBV29-1 CSVGGVTDTQYF TGCAGCGTTGGCGGGGTCACAGATACGCAGTATTTT
NA NA TRBJ1-2 TRBV10-3 CAISDAQGDYGYTF TGTGCCATCAGTGATGCCCAGGGTGACTATGGCTACACCTTC
NA NA TRBJ2-3 TRBV18 CASSPSADTQYF TGTGCCAGCTCACCGAGTGCAGATACGCAGTATTTT
NA NA TRBJ2-7 TRBV10-1 CASSRIKGYEQYF TGCGCCAGCAGTCGAATCAAGGGGTACGAGCAGTACTTC
NA NA TRBJ1-4 TRBV5-1 CASSLVAGGNEKLFF TGCGCCAGCAGCTTGGTGGCTGGCGGGAATGAAAAACTGTTTTTT
NA TRBD1 TRBJ2-7 TRBV4-1 CASRRPGQSKKALGEQYF TGCGCCAGCCGCCGGCCGGGACAGTCAAAAAAAGCGCTCGGCGAGCAGTACTTC
NA NA TRBJ2-5 TRBV5-6 CASSFRETQYF TGTGCCAGCAGCTTCAGAGAGACCCAGTACTTC
NA TRBD2 TRBJ2-5 TRBV9 CASSRVGSGGQETQYF TGTGCCAGCAGCCGGGTTGGCAGCGGGGGCCAAGAGACCCAGTACTTC
NA NA TRBJ1-5 TRBV7-2 CASSLEETGPQHF TGTGCCAGCAGCTTAGAAGAAACGGGGCCCCAGCATTTT
once NA TRBJ1-5 TRBV5-6 CASSSGVNQPQHF TGTGCCAGCAGCTCAGGTGTAAATCAGCCCCAGCATTTT
NA TRBD1 TRBJ1-5 TRBV28 CASRPIQGARDQPQHF TGTGCCAGCAGACCGATCCAGGGGGCCAGGGATCAGCCCCAGCATTTT
NA TRBD2 TRBJ2-1 TRBV30 CAWSVLAAEYNEQFF TGTGCCTGGAGTGTGCTAGCGGCAGAATACAATGAGCAGTTCTTC
NA NA TRBJ1-5 TRBV3-1/TRBV3-2 CASSPRQGTRQPQHF TGTGCCAGCAGCCCGCGGCAGGGGACTAGACAGCCCCAGCATTTT
NA NA TRBJ1-3 TRBV27 CASSSGIITGNTIYF TGTGCCAGCAGTTCAGGGATAATAACTGGAAACACCATATATTTT
NA NA TRBJ1-1 TRBV28 CALSRGGNTEAFF TGTGCCCTCTCCCGGGGGGGGAACACTGAAGCTTTCTTT
NA NA TRBJ2-4 TRBV27 CASSRDIGSLIQYF TGTGCCAGCAGTCGGGACATCGGCTCTTTGATTCAGTACTTC